This T cell receptor beta chain is drawn from a study of circulating CD8 cells and anti-PD-1 response in melanoma. Whole-study context: Nivolumab was given intravenously at 3 mg/kg every 2 weeks. Study results and caveats: Published repertoire comparisons used only baseline and M1 samples.

From live CD3+CD8+TCRalphabeta+ cells, four PD-1 and/or TIGIT subsets were sorted. Within the sample, this clonotype is large. Its antigen remains unidentified. Germline lookup yields CDR1 SGHTA and CDR2 FQGNSA. The CDR3 has 14 residues. Trimming removed 1 base from V and 6 bases from J, with 12 bases in between. Using around 14 ng of total RNA, TCR libraries were made with the QIAseq Immune Repertoire TCR panel. Via MiXCR, TCRdb re-called the reads, giving one row per CDR3 protein. This sample yields 300 to 400 distinct CDR3 sequences, of which around 7.8% are seen a single time; roughly 28% belongs to the top ten.

The starting material was CD8+ T cells from PBMCs, obtained at baseline or after one month of anti-PD-1 therapy (not recorded which). The receptor was isolated from a human donor with melanoma. The chain uses TRBV7-2 and TRBJ1-2; no clear D gene. As DNA, the CDR3 is TGTGCCAGCAGCTTAGTCCGGGGAGGCGATGGCTACACCTTC. Its protein is CASSLVRGGDGYTF. The complete variable domain, with remaining parts taken from reference TRBV7-2 and TRBJ1-2, reads GAGVSQSPSNKVTEKGKDVELRCDPISGHTALYWYRQSLGQGLEFLIYFQGNSAPDKSGLPSDRFSAERTGGSVSTLTIQRTQQEDSAVYLCASSLVRGGDGYTFGSGTRLTVV.